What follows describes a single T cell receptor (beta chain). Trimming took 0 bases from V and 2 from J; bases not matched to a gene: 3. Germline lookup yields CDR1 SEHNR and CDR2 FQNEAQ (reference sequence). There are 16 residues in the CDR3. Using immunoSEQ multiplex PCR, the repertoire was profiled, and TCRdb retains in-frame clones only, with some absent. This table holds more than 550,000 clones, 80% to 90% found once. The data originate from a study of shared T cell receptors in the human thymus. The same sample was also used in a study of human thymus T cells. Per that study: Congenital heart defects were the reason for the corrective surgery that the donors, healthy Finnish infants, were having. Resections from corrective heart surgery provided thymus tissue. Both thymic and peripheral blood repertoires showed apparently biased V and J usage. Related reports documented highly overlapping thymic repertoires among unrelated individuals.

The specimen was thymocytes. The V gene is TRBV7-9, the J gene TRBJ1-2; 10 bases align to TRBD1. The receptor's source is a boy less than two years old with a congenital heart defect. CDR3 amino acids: CASSLAGQGPNYGYTF. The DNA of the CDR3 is TGTGCCAGCAGCTTAGCGGGACAGGGGCCGAACTATGGCTACACCTTC.